This T cell receptor (beta chain) is from a study of T cells after yellow fever vaccination. Study at large: Using CD3, CD45RA, CCR7 and CD95, the EM, EMRA, CM and Tscm memory subsets were sorted. Study conclusions and caveats: Most primary-vaccination clones reappeared after the booster (about 95% CD4, around 88% CD8). The appearance of a small share of clonotypes in both CD4 and CD8 compartments was observed. Abundant contaminating clonotypes from the bulk population could appear in FACS-sorted repertoires.

TCRdb called the 5' RACE reads again in MiXCR, with one record for every CDR3 protein. Of about 30,000 distinct CDR3 sequences listed, just under 6.5% are singletons. This clonotype has ten or more counts. The length of the CDR3 is 13 residues. CDR1 and CDR2 from the germline V gene are MNHEY and SVGEGT. The V and J ends lost 2 bases and 9 bases respectively, with 14 bases between them. The J gene is TRBJ2-7, the V gene TRBV6-2 or TRBV6-3; D possibly uses TRBD1 or TRBD2 (5 bases each). The sample consisted of PBMCs, either bulk or a sorted T-cell subset (CD4+, CD8+, memory, or dextramer-sorted; not recorded which), taken on the day of the yellow fever booster vaccination. The clonotype originates from a man aged 30 to 45 who received the YFV17D yellow fever vaccine. As DNA, the CDR3 is TGTGCCAGCAGTTACGCCGGGACGCCAGGGCAGTACTTC. It encodes CASSYAGTPGQYF.